This TCR beta chain was obtained from a study of T cell responses to AZD1222 COVID-19 vaccine (dated by TCRdb to about 2021). General notes on the study: TCR sequencing was performed for fewer than 250 trial participants, of whom around 210 were given two doses of AZD1222 and approximately 25 were given two doses of MenACWY control vaccine. Trial participants were enrolled by age into subgroups of 18-55, 56-69 and 70-plus years, and about 150, 27 and 61 TCR-sequenced participants, respectively, were included in these subgroups. General conclusions and limits of the study: The 56-69-year group was small, and its depth increase did not reach significance, likely because of low power. Participants were mostly white British, with more females than males. The authors suggested clonal diversity may have been underestimated. CD4 TCRs associated with the vaccine covered the entire spike protein, and the dominant responses were in regions 160-218 and 743-854. A significant rise in spike-specific TCR breadth and depth was observed after two AZD1222 doses relative to day 0 and relative to MenACWY recipients. Conclusions about previously exposed vaccinees were limited because only 5 or 6 AZD1222 recipients were SARS-CoV-2 seropositive at baseline. Because no day 14 peak-response samples were available, the repertoires could be characterized only after the peak T cell response. Nearly half of unique spike-specific TCRs reportedly recognized epitopes outside regions mutated in the B.1.351 and B.1.1.7 variants.

About this clone: Its antigen is unknown. Base qualities are missing; no much larger clone stands one base away.

The CDR3 holds 16 amino acids from the cysteine to the phenylalanine. The only DNA kept is the CDR3, 48 bases in frame from the first base. As encoded in the germline V gene, CDR1 is SGDLS while CDR2 is YYNGEE. V loses 0 bases of germline sequence and J loses 5 bases, and the interval between the two ends is 14 bases. The CDR3 regions of human TCRbeta chains were subjected to immunosequencing. The authors' analysis ran thus. Repertoire TCRs were checked for matches against a reference library of SARS-CoV-2-specific TCRs that had been generated using the MIRA antigen-specificity platform. Breadth was defined as the fraction of unique TCRs that were SARS-CoV-2-associated. Depth was defined as the fraction of total T cells that were SARS-CoV-2-associated. Each spike-specific TCR was assigned to its reactive spike region and to a CD4 or CD8 class using the MIRA data. Log10-transformed breadth and depth values were compared by one-way ANOVA with Sidak's multiple comparisons tests. TCRdb provides this immuneACCESS table in a form limited to in-frame rearrangements. Some clones are lacking; in checked studies, under half of them reflect an unresolved V gene, and why the rest are absent is not known. The DNA gave D and trimming, while V, J and clone size come from that table. Counted in this sample were about 49,000 clones; 65% to 85% of them appeared once. Of the sample, 20% to 25% falls within the top ten clones.

The time point label here, explained by the study, means: baseline before first vaccination. Explained via the paper, the treatment or condition label denotes: meningococcal conjugate vaccine given as trial control. The vaccinee samples were drawn from two UK trials, COV001 and COV002, one of which was a single-blind randomized controlled phase 2/3 trial testing AZD1222 (ChAdOx1 nCoV-19) in healthy adults. Trial participant PBMC samples were collected at day 0 and day 28 after the second dose for TCRbeta chain sequencing. This receptor was obtained from an adult in good health. Sequenced here: peripheral blood, sampled on day 0 of MenACWY control vaccination. The sequence links TRBV9 to TRBJ2-2, and perhaps TRBD2 as D gene, on 5 matching bases. The CDR3 sequence is CASSVGSSETTGELFF. The bases read TGTGCCAGCAGCGTAGGAAGTAGCGAGACAACCGGGGAGCTGTTTTTT.